These 16 T cell receptor beta chains share one sample of origin, sequenced in a study of T cell repertoires in aging, cancer and after chemotherapy. A mixed TRB-A/B primer pool amplified rearranged TRB by multiplex touch-down PCR. TCRdb re-derived calls from the multiplex PCR reads in MiXCR, one entry per CDR3 protein. Of approximately 2,000 distinct CDR3 sequences in the sample, 25% were seen once. Amplification of TCR beta used genomic DNA extracted from peripheral blood. The sequenced sample was blood. These receptor sequences come from a human donor with a solid tumor.

By proportion, this clonotype is medium-sized (0.01 to 0.1%). The J gene is TRBJ1-1, the V gene TRBV12-3 or TRBV12-4, with D unclear. The CDR3 is made up of 14 amino acids. V was trimmed by 2 bases and J by 1 base, leaving 8 bases between them. CDR3 loop: CASSLKLGNTEAFF. The CDR3 DNA is TGTGCCAGCAGTTTAAAATTAGGGAACACTGAAGCTTTCTTT.

By its share, this clonotype is medium-sized. V is TRBV12-3 or TRBV12-4 and J is TRBJ1-5, with TRBD1 matching 9 bases. With 2 bases clipped from V and 5 bases from J, the junction kept 1 base outside the gene matches. The CDR3 has 14 residues. This CDR3 is CASSLRQGDQPQHF. In DNA, the CDR3 is TGTGCCAGCAGTTTAAGACAGGGGGATCAGCCCCAGCATTTT.

The V call is TRBV30, the J call TRBJ2-7, with D possibly being TRBD1 or TRBD2 (6 bases each). Germline values: CDR1 GTSNPN, CDR2 SVGIG (reference sequence). The CDR3 is 15 residues long. Deletions cut 2 bases from V and 0 bases from J, with 14 bases between. The CDR3 here is CAWSLAGGLSYEQYF. The CDR3, as DNA: TGTGCCTGGAGTTTGGCCGGGGGCCTCTCCTACGAGCAGTACTTC. Combining the CDR3 with reference TRBV30 and TRBJ2-7 gives the whole variable domain SQTIHQWPATLVQPVGSPLSLECTVEGTSNPNLYWYRQAAGRGLQLLFYSVGIGQISSEVPQNLSASRPQDRQFILSSKKLLLSDSGFYLCAWSLAGGLSYEQYFGPGTRLTVT.

Relative to its sample, this clonotype is medium-sized. V and J are TRBV18 and TRBJ2-3; 7 bases align to TRBD1. V lost 1 base and J lost 4; bases outside the gene matches: 2. The CDR3 length is 14 residues. Germline values: CDR1 KGHSH, CDR2 LQKENI. Here the CDR3 DNA reads TGTGCCAGCTCACCACAGGGGGCAGCAGATACGCAGTATTTT. Protein product: CASSPQGAADTQYF.

The chain links TRBV7-2 to TRBJ1-5; D remains ambiguous. The CDR3 sequence is 13 residues long. Germline V gene lookup returns CDR1 SGHTA and CDR2 FQGNSA. V shed 2 bases and J shed 4 bases, with 6 bases lying between them. The CDR3: CASSLRGNQPQHF. As DNA, the CDR3 is TGTGCCAGCAGCTTACGGGGAAATCAGCCCCAGCATTTT.

As for this clonotype: A much larger clonotype is one base distant, so this may be a read error. J is TRBJ1-6 and V is TRBV7-2, with 7 bases identical to TRBD1. The CDR3 totals 15 residues. Germline CDR1 SGHTA, CDR2 FQGNSA. Losses at the gene ends were 5 bases for V and 10 bases for J; bases not matched to a gene: 11. CDR3 DNA: TGTGCCAGCAGCCCGTTGTCAGGGGGTGGATCACCCCTCCACTTT. Translated, it gives CASSPLSGGGSPLHF.

The table lists this clonotype with a count of one. The V gene is TRBV6-6, the J gene TRBJ1-1; 8 nucleotides agree with TRBD1. The CDR3 length is 15 residues. Germline-derived CDR1 and CDR2 are MNHNY and SVGAGI (reference sequence). Losses at the gene ends were 7 bases for V and 6 bases for J; bases not matched to a gene: 13. This chain's CDR3 is CASTAIRQGRSEAFF. The CDR3 DNA is TGTGCCAGCACCGCAATAAGACAGGGGCGGTCTGAAGCTTTCTTT.

The chain joins TRBV20-1 to TRBJ1-2; D is unclear. CDR3 size: 12 residues. The V and J ends lost 6 bases and 7 bases respectively, with 15 bases between them. CDR1 is DFQATT, CDR2 SNEGSKA, per germline (reference sequence). CDR3 sequence (DNA): TGCAGTGCCCTACTGGGCCCTCGTGGCTACACCTTC. Its translation: CSALLGPRGYTF.

Notes on this clonotype: At one end, the junction sequence differs from germline, possibly due to a read error. The rearrangement uses TRBV4-3 and TRBJ2-1; 7 positions agree with TRBD2. CDR1 LGHNA and CDR2 YSLEER come from the germline V gene. The CDR3 has 21 residues. For the CDR3, the DNA is TGTGCCAGCAGCCAAGAAGAGGGGTGGGCTAGCGGTTTTACAACCTACAATGAGCAGTTCTTC. It is translated as CASSQEEGWASGFTTYNEQFF.

Relative to its sample, this clonotype is medium-sized (0.01 to 0.1%). The V call is TRBV5-6, the J call TRBJ1-3; D not certain. The CDR3 runs to 15 residues. V was clipped by 4 bases and J by 0 bases, with 11 bases between them. Germline CDR1 and CDR2: SGHDT and YYEEEE. CDR3 nucleotide sequence: TGTGCCAGCAGCCTTCCAAGGTACTCTGGAAACACCATATATTTT. This translates into CASSLPRYSGNTIYF.

By sample fraction, this clonotype is medium-sized. The gene calls are TRBV30 and TRBJ1-5; D gene ambiguous. The CDR3 is 12 residues long. Germline-derived CDR1 and CDR2 are GTSNPN and SVGIG (reference sequence). Trimming shortened V by 2 bases and J by 8 bases, and 10 bases separated the two germline ends. CDR3 sequence reads: CAWSSGGEPQHF. CDR3 sequence (DNA): TGTGCCTGGAGTTCGGGAGGCGAGCCCCAGCATTTT.

By share, this clonotype counts as medium-sized. The chain is built from TRBV20-1 and TRBJ2-5; TRBD2 agrees at 9 bases. CDR1 is DFQATT, CDR2 SNEGSKA, per germline (reference sequence). V lost 0 bases and J lost 3; bases outside the gene matches: 5. The CDR3 covers 15 residues. The CDR3 loop reads CSARDGLAGKETQYF. The DNA of the CDR3 is TGCAGTGCTAGAGATGGGCTAGCGGGAAAAGAGACCCAGTACTTC.

The rearrangement joins TRBV4-1 to TRBJ2-3; 8 nucleotides match TRBD2. V lost 4 bases, J lost 1 base, and 13 bases stayed unmatched. The CDR3 runs to 18 residues. Per germline, CDR1 MGHRA and CDR2 YSYEKL. Written as DNA, the CDR3 is TGCGCCAGCAGCCTCCGACTAGCGTCAGCGGGGCGCACAGATACGCAGTATTTT. This sequence encodes CASSLRLASAGRTDTQYF.

Note on this clonotype: This clone may be a read error of a much larger clone one base away. The J gene is TRBJ2-7, the V gene TRBV11-3; 7 bases are shared with TRBD2. CDR3 length: 13 residues. Germline CDR1 reads SGHNT; CDR2 reads YENEEA. As DNA, the CDR3 is TGTGCCAGAAGCTTAGGACTAGCCTACGAGCAGTACGTC. It yields the protein CARSLGLAYEQYV.

This clonotype was found a few times. The chain combines TRBV11-2 with TRBJ1-6; 7 bases map to TRBD1. CDR1 and CDR2 (germline): SGHAT, FQNNGV. The J segment lost 12 bases and the V segment lost 1 base, leaving 12 bases of the junction unmatched. The CDR3 contains 16 residues. The CDR3 loop is CASSLGGGGAGEPLHF. DNA for the CDR3: TGTGCCAGCAGCTTAGGAGGAGGGGGCGCAGGGGAACCCCTCCACTTT.

By sample fraction, this clonotype is medium-sized (0.01 to 0.1%). The V call is TRBV15, the J call TRBJ2-7; 8 bases are shared with TRBD1. The CDR3 has 15 amino acids. V lost 0 bases to trimming and J lost 2 bases; unmatched junction nucleotides: 3. Germline values: CDR1 LNHNV, CDR2 YYDKDF (reference sequence). CDR3 protein: CATSRDLDRAYEQYF. In nucleotides, the CDR3 is TGTGCCACCAGCAGAGATTTGGACAGGGCCTACGAGCAGTACTTC.